This T cell receptor beta chain originates from a study of blood T cells in healthy people across ages. PCR was performed a second time for about 7 to 12 cycles using a sample-barcoded 5' primer and a J-beta primer mix. TCRdb called the 5' RACE reads again in MiXCR, with one record for every CDR3 protein. The data show approximately 1,700,000 distinct CDR3 sequences, 39% seen once. The sample holds many counts of this clonotype. The length of the CDR3 is 12 residues. Germline V gene sequence: CDR1 DFQATT, CDR2 SNEGSKA (reference sequence). The germline V and J ends were trimmed by 7 bases and 1 base, with 10 bases remaining between them.

Sequences were obtained from blood. The TCR comes from a human donor in good health. The gene calls are TRBV20-1 and TRBJ1-1; D is unresolved. CDR3 loop: CSVWTANTEAFF. Here the CDR3 DNA reads TGCAGTGTTTGGACGGCGAACACTGAAGCTTTCTTT.